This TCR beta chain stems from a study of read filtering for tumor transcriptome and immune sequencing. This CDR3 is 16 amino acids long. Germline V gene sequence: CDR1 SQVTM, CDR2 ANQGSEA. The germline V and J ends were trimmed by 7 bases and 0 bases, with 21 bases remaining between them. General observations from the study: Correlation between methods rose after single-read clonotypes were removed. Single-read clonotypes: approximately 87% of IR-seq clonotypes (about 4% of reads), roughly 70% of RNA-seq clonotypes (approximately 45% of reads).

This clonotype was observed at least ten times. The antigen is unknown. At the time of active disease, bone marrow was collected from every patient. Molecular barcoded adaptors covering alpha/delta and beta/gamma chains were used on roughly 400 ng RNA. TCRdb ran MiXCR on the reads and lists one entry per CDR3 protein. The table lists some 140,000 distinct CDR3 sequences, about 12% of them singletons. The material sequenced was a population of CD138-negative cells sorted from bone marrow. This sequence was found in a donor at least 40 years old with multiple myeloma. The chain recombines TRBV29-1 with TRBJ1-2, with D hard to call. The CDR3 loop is CSAEGGGDTANYGYTF. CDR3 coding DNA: TGCAGCGCGGAGGGAGGCGGGGATACAGCTAACTATGGCTACACCTTC.